This TCR beta chain was documented in a study of STAT5B mutations in CD4+ large granular lymphocyte leukemia. Authors' data handling: Lowest detectable productive clonotype frequency was 2.59 x 10-5. Sequenced by immunoSEQ multiplex PCR; TCRdb stores in-frame clones only, minus some. V, J and clone size were drawn from that table, and D and trimming were deduced from the DNA. The sample has roughly 34,000 clones, approximately 82% seen once. As concerns this clone: No antigen is known for it.

Buffy coats from healthy blood donors served as controls. Study-level findings and limits: The CD4+ versus CD8+ T-LGLL clonality difference may reflect limited sample size. TRBV06-family usage was enriched in top patient clones (8/27) versus controls (2/35).

CDR3 length: 15 amino acids. In germline, CDR1 is SNHLY, CDR2 FYNNEI. Trimming cost V 6 bases and J 5 bases; bases outside gene matches: 10. The chain recombines TRBV2 with TRBJ1-5; 7 positions match TRBD1. Material for sequencing was CD4+ T cells from blood buffy coats. This clonotype was sampled from a human donor in good health. The CDR3 DNA is TGTGCCAGCAGGGGCGACAGGGCCTATCATCAGCCCCAGCATTTT. It translates to CASRGDRAYHQPQHF. The full variable domain, its missing parts supplied by reference TRBV2 and TRBJ1-5, is EPEVTQTPSHQVTQMGQEVILRCVPISNHLYFYWYRQILGQKVEFLVSFYNNEISEKSEIFDDQFSVERPDGSNFTLKIRSTKLEDSAMYFCASRGDRAYHQPQHFGDGTRLSIL.